The entry that follows covers one T cell receptor beta chain sequence. This record belongs to a study of PD-L1 blockade in urothelial cancer. Study-level information: Starting in about 2014, patients were given atezolizumab (1,200 mg intravenously every 3 weeks).

The method was immunoSEQ multiplex PCR; TCRdb's version includes in-frame clones alone and lacks a portion of them. The sample carries roughly 32,000 clones, roughly 84% recorded once. Trimming cost V 1 base and J 6 bases; bases outside gene matches: 8. There are 15 residues in the CDR3. Per germline, CDR1 LNHDA and CDR2 SQIVND (reference sequence). This clonotype was obtained from a man in his 60s with urothelial cancer. The input for sequencing was PBMCs, taken around atezolizumab (anti-PD-L1) treatment. The chain joins TRBV19 to TRBJ2-7; TRBD2 matches 8 bases. CDR3 region: CASSIAGTSAVEQYF. DNA for the CDR3: TGTGCCAGTAGTATAGCCGGGACTAGTGCTGTCGAGCAGTACTTC.